This record looks at one TCR beta chain sequence and its context. Treatment defined: oral pan-JAK inhibitor, 5-10 mg twice daily. This record comes from a study of CD8+ T cells in alopecia areata. About the research overall: For 6 to 18 months, tofacitinib was taken, and 6 months off drug followed. For treated patients, severity scores reflected the percentage of scalp area affected.

Following extraction, RNA underwent reverse transcription to cDNA, which served as the sequencing template. Clones were read by immunoSEQ multiplex PCR, and TCRdb kept only the in-frame ones, dropping some. The sample gives around 70,000 clones, roughly 30% of which show up once; more than 13% is in the top ten. This CDR3 has 15 residues. V was clipped by 3 bases and J by 5 bases, with 17 bases between them. CDR1 and CDR2 (germline): LNHNV, YYDKDF (reference sequence). V usage is TRBV15 and J usage is TRBJ2-7; maybe TRBD2 (5 bases). The sequencing used CD8+ T cells sorted from blood, collected at week 4, from a patient treated with tofacitinib. The receptor's source is a human donor with alopecia areata. The CDR3 sequence is CATSSRSEGFHEQYF. The CDR3 DNA is TGTGCCACCAGCAGCCGTTCCGAGGGTTTCCACGAGCAGTACTTC.